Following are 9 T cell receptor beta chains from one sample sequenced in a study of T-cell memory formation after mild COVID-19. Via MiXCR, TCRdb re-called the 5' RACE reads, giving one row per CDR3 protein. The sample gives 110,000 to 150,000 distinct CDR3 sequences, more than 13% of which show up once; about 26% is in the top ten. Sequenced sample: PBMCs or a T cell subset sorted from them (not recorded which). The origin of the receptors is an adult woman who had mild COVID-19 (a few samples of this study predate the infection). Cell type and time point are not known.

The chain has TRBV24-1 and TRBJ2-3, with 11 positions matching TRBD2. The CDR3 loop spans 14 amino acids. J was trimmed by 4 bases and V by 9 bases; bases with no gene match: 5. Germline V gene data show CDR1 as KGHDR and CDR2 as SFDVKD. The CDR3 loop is CATDSGRAADTQYF. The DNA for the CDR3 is TGTGCCACCGATAGCGGGAGGGCCGCAGATACGCAGTATTTT.

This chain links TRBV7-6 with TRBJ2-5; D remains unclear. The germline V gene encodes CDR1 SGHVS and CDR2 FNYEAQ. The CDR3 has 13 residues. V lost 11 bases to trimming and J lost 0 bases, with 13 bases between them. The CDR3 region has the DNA TGTGCCGTTGAGAGTGTGGACCAAGAGACCCAGTACTTC. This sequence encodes CAVESVDQETQYF.

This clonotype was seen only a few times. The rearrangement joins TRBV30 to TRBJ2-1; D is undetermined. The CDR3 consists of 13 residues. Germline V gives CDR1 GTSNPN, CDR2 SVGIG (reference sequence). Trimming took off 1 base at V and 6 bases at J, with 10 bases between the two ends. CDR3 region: CAWSGAWPNEQFF. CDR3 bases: TGTGCCTGGAGTGGGGCGTGGCCCAATGAGCAGTTCTTC.

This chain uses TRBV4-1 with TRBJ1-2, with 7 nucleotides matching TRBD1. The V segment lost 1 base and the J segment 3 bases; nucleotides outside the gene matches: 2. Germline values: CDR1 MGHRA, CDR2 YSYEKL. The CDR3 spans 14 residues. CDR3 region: CASSQAGQDYGYTF. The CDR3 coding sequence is TGCGCCAGCAGCCAAGCTGGACAGGACTATGGCTACACCTTC.

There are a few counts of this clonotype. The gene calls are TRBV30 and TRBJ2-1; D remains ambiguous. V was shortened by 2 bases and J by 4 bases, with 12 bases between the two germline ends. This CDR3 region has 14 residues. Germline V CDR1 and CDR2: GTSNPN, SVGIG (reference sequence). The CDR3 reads CAWSRLDSYNEQFF. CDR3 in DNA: TGTGCCTGGAGTCGCCTGGATTCTTACAATGAGCAGTTCTTC.

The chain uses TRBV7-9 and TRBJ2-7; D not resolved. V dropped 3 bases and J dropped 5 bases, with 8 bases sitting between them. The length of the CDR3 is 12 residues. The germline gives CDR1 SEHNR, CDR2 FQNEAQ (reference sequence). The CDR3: CASSFSGNEQYF. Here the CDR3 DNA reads TGTGCCAGCAGCTTCTCTGGGAACGAGCAGTACTTC.

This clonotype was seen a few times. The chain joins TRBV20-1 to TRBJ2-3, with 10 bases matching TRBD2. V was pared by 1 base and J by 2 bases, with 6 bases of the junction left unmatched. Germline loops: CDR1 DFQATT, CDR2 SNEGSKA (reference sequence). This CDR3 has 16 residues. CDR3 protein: CSARAWTSGTTDTQYF. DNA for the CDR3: TGCAGTGCTAGAGCTTGGACTAGCGGCACCACAGATACGCAGTATTTT.

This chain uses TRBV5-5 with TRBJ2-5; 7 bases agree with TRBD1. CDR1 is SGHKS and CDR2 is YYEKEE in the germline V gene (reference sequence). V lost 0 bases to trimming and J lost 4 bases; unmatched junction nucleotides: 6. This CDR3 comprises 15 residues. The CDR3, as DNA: TGTGCCAGCAGCTTGGGACAGGGTTTGGTAGAGACCCAGTACTTC. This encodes CASSLGQGLVETQYF.

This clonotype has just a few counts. This CDR3 reads CASSLGGSSYGYTF. The CDR3 DNA follows: TGTGCCAGCAGCTTAGGGGGGAGTTCCTATGGCTACACCTTC. The genes are TRBV7-9 and TRBJ1-2; a possible D gene is TRBD1 (5 bases). The ends were cut back, 1 base at V and 4 bases at J, with 10 bases in the middle. Germline CDR1 reads SEHNR; CDR2 reads FQNEAQ (reference sequence). The CDR3 has 14 amino acids.